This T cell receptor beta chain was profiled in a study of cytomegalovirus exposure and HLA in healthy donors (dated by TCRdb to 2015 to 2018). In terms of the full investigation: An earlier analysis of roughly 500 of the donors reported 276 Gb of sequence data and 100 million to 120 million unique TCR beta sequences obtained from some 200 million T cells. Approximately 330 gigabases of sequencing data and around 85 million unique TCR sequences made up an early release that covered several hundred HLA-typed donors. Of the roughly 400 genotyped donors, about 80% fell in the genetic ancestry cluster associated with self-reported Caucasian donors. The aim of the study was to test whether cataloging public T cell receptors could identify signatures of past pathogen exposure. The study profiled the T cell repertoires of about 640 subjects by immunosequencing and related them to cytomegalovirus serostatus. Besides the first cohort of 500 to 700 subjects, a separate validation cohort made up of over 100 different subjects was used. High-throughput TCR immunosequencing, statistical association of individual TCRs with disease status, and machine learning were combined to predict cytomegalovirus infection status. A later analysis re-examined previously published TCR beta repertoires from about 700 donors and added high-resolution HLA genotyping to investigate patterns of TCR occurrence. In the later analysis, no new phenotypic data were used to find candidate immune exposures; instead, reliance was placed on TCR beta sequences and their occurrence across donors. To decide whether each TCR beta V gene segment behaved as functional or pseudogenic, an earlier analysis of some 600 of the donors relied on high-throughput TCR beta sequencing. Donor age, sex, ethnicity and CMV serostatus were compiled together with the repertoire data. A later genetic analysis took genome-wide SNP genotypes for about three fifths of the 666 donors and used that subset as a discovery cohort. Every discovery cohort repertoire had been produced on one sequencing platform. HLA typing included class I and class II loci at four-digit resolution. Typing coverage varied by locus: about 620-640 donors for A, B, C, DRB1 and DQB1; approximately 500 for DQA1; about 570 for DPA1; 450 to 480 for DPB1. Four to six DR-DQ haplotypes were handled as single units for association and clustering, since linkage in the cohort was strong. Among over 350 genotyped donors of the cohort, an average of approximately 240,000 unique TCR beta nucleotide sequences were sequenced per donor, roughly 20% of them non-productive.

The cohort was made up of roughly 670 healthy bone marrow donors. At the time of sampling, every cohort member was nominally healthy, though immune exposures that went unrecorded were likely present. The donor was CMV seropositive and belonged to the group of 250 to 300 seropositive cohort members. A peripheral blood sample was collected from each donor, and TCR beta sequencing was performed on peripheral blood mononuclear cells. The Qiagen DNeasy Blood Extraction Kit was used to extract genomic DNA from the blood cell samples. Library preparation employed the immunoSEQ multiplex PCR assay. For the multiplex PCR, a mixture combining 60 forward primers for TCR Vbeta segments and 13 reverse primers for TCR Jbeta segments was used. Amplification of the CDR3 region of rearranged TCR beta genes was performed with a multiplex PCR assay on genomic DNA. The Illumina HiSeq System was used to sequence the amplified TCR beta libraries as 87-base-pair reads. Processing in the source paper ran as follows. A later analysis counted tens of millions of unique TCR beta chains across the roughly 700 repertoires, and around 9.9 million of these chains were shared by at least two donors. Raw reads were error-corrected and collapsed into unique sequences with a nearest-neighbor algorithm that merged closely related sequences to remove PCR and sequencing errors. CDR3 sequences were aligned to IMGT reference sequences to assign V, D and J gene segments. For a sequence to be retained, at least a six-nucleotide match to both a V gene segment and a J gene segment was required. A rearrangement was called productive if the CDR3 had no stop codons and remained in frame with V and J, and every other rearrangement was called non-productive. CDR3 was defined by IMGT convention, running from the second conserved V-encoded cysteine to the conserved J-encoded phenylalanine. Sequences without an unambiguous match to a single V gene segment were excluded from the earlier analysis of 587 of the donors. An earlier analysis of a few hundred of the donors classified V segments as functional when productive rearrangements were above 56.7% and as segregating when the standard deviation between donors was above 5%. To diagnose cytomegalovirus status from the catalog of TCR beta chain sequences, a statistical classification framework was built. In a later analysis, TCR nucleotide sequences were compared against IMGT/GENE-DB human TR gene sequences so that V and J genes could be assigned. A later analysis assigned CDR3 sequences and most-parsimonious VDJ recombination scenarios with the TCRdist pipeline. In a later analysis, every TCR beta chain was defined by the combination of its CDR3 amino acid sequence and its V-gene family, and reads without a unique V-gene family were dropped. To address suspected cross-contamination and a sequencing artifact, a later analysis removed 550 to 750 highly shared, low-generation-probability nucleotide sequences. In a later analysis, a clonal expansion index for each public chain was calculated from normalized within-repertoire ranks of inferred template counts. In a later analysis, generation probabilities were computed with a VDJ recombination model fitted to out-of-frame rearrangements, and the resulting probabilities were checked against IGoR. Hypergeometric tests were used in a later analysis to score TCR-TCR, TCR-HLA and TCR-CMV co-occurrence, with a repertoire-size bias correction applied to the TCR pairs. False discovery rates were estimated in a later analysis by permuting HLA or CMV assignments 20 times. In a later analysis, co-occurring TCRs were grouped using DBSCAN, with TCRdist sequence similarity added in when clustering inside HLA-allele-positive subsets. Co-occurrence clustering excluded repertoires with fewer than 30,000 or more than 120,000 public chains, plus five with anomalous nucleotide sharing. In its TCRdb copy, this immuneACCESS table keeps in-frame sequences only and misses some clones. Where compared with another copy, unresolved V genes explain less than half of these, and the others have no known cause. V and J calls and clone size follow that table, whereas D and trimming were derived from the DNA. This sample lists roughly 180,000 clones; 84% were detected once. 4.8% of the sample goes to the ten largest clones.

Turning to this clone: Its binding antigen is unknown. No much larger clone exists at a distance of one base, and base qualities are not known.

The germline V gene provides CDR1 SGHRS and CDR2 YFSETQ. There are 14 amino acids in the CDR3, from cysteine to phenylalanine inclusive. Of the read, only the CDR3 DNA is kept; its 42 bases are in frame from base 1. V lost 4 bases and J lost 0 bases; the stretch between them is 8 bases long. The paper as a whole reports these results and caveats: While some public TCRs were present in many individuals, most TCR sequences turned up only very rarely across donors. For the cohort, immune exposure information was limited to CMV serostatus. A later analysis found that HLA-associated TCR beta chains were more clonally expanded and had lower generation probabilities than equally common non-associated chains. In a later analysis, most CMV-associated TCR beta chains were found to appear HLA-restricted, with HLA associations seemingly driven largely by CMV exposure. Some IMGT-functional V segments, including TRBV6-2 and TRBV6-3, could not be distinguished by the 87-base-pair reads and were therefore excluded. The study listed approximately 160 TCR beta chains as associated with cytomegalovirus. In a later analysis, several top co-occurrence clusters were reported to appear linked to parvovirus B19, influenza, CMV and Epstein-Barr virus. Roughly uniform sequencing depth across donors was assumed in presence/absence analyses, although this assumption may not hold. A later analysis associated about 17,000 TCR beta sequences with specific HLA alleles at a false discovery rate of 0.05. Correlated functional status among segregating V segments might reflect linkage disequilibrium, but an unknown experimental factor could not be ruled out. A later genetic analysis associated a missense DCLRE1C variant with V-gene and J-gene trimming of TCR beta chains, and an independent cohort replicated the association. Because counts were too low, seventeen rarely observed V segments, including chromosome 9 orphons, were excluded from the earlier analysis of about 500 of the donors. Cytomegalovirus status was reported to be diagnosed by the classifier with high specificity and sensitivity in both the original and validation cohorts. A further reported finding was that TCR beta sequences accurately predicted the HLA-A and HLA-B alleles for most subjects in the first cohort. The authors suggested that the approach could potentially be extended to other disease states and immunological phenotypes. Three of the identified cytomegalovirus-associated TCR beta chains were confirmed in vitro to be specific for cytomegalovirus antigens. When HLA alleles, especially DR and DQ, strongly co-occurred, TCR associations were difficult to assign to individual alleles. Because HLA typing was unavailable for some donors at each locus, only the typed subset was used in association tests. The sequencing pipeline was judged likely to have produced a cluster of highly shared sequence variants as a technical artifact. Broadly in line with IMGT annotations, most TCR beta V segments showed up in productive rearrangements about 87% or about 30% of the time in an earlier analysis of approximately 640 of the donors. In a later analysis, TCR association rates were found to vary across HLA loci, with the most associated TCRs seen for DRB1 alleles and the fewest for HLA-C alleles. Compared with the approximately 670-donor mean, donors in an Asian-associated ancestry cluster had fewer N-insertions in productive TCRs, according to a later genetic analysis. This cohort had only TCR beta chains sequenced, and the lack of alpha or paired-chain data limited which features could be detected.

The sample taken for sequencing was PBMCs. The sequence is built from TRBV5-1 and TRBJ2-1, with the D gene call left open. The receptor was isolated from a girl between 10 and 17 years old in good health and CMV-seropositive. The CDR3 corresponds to CASSQVGSYNEQFF. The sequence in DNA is TGCGCCAGCAGCCAGGTCGGCTCCTACAATGAGCAGTTCTTC.